This is a list of T cell receptor beta chains from one sample in a study of patients and donors after allogeneic stem cell transplantation. TCRdb reprocessed the RT-PCR reads with MiXCR, giving one entry per CDR3 protein. The sample includes 190,000 or so distinct CDR3 sequences, more than 35% of them seen just once. Sample: blood, either unsorted or a sorted T cell fraction (not recorded which). The receptors were gathered from a human donor who was either an allogeneic HSCT recipient or a stem cell or donor lymphocyte infusion donor (not recorded which). It is not recorded whose cells these are; they may come from a transplant donor. CDR3s include the opening cysteine and the closing phenylalanine or tryptophan. The D gene is left open where the match is weak. Clone size is shown for a subset of rows, as once, few, many or a class of expanded clone.

j_call clone_size d_call v_call cdr3_aa cdr3_nt
TRBJ2-6 . TRBD1 TRBV24-1 CATSDRNRGRSSGANVLTF TGTGCCACCAGTGACCGTAACAGGGGAAGAAGCTCTGGGGCCAACGTCCTGACTTTC
TRBJ1-5 few . TRBV2 CASSEGGARNQPQHF TGTGCCAGCAGTGAAGGAGGGGCACGCAATCAGCCCCAGCATTTT
TRBJ1-1 few . TRBV25-1 CASSDSHHMNTEAFF TGTGCCAGCTCCGACAGCCACCACATGAACACTGAAGCTTTCTTT
TRBJ1-6 . . TRBV7-9 CASSQRDGDSNSPLHF TGTGCCAGCAGCCAGCGGGACGGTGACTCTAATTCACCCCTCCACTTT
TRBJ2-5 few . TRBV3-1 CASSHGDMDFQETQYF TGTGCCAGCAGCCATGGGGATATGGACTTCCAAGAGACCCAGTACTTC
TRBJ2-1 . . TRBV29-1 CSVELSNNEQFF TGCAGCGTTGAATTATCTAACAATGAGCAGTTCTTC
TRBJ1-3 . . TRBV6-5 CASSVTISSGNTIYF TGTGCCAGCAGTGTTACTATCAGCTCTGGAAACACCATATATTTT
TRBJ1-1 few . TRBV12-3/TRBV12-4 CASSLTEAFF TGTGCCAGCAGTCTCACTGAAGCTTTCTTT
TRBJ1-2 . . TRBV4-1 CASSQDRVITF TGCGCCAGCAGCCAAGACAGGGTGATCACCTTC
TRBJ1-1 few . TRBV18 CASSPVGTNTEAFF TGTGCCAGCTCACCGGTGGGTACGAACACTGAAGCTTTCTTT
TRBJ1-1 . . TRBV6-1 CASSASTGNTEAFF TGTGCCAGCAGTGCGAGTACAGGGAACACTGAAGCTTTCTTT
TRBJ1-5 . TRBD1 TRBV7-2 CASSFDRQGNQPQHF TGTGCCAGCAGCTTTGACAGACAGGGGAATCAGCCCCAGCATTTT
TRBJ1-2 once TRBD1 TRBV7-9 CASSLGGGRTNYGYTF TGTGCCAGCAGCTTAGGAGGGGGCAGGACTAACTATGGCTACACCTTC
TRBJ1-1 few TRBD1 TRBV4-3 CASSVQGLNTEAFF TGCGCCAGCAGCGTACAGGGGTTGAACACTGAAGCTTTCTTT
TRBJ2-2 once TRBD1 TRBV5-1 CASSSYPGQGAAGELFF TGCGCCAGCAGCTCCTACCCGGGACAGGGGGCGGCCGGGGAGCTGTTTTTT
TRBJ2-3 . TRBD2 TRBV29-1 CSVKSPGLAGGSTDTQYF TGCAGCGTCAAAAGTCCCGGACTAGCGGGAGGTTCCACAGATACGCAGTATTTT
TRBJ1-5 few TRBD1 TRBV7-9 CASSRWDRSSNQPQHF TGTGCCAGCAGCCGATGGGACAGGAGTAGCAATCAGCCCCAGCATTTT
TRBJ2-4 . . TRBV6-5 CASRPTAAAAKNIQYF TGTGCCAGCAGGCCGACAGCCGCGGCGGCCAAAAACATTCAGTACTTC
TRBJ1-2 few . TRBV12-3/TRBV12-4 CASSNQQGNDGYTF TGTGCCAGCAGCAACCAACAGGGAAATGATGGCTACACCTTC
TRBJ2-3 . TRBD1 TRBV24-1 CVTSDTQGSSDTQYF TGTGTCACCAGTGATACACAGGGGAGCTCAGATACGCAGTATTTT
TRBJ2-1 . . TRBV4-3 CASSQDRGRPFF TGCGCCAGCAGCCAAGATCGGGGACGCCCGTTCTTC
TRBJ1-6 . TRBD1 TRBV15 CATSRDRGNSPLHF TGTGCCACCAGCAGGGACAGGGGTAATTCACCCCTCCACTTT
TRBJ1-1 few . TRBV7-9 CASSYGGDSAAFF TGTGCCAGCAGCTACGGAGGGGATTCCGCAGCTTTCTTT
TRBJ2-1 . . TRBV12-3/TRBV12-4 CASSSPTVGHMNNEQFF TGTGCCAGCAGTTCCCCCACCGTGGGACACATGAACAATGAGCAGTTCTTC
TRBJ2-1 . . TRBV9 CASSVGPGGTLEGEQFF TGTGCCAGCAGCGTAGGTCCTGGCGGGACCCTGGAGGGTGAGCAGTTCTTC
TRBJ2-3 . . TRBV7-2 CASSLPSGIGDRRPQYF TGTGCCAGCAGCTTACCTTCGGGTATTGGAGATCGAAGACCGCAGTATTTT
TRBJ1-2 . TRBD1 TRBV9 CASSDGQAYGYTF TGTGCCAGCAGTGATGGACAGGCCTATGGCTACACCTTC
TRBJ2-5 few TRBD2 TRBV5-1 CASSLYGRGGRETQYF TGCGCCAGCAGCCTCTATGGGAGGGGAGGAAGAGAGACCCAGTACTTC
TRBJ1-1 few . TRBV2 CASSASPAMNTEAFF TGTGCCAGCAGCGCTTCCCCGGCCATGAACACTGAAGCTTTCTTT
TRBJ2-1 . TRBD2 TRBV28 CASSRLAGAYNEQFF TGTGCCAGCAGTCGGTTAGCGGGAGCCTACAATGAGCAGTTCTTC
TRBJ2-1 . . TRBV15 CATRLVMSNEQFF TGTGCCACCAGGCTTGTAATGAGCAATGAGCAGTTCTTC
TRBJ2-5 . . TRBV6-4 CASSATQTYQETQYF TGTGCCAGCAGTGCGACCCAGACGTACCAAGAGACCCAGTACTTC
TRBJ2-1 . . TRBV27 CASSYRNNEQFF TGTGCCAGCAGTTACCGGAACAATGAGCAGTTCTTC
TRBJ1-2 few . TRBV12-3/TRBV12-4 CASSLGGDNYGYTF TGTGCCAGCAGTTTGGGGGGAGACAACTATGGCTACACCTTC
TRBJ1-2 few . TRBV29-1 CSVGVGGANYGYTF TGCAGCGTTGGGGTAGGAGGCGCGAACTATGGCTACACCTTC
TRBJ2-7 . . TRBV6-2/TRBV6-3 CASSWGNEQYF TGTGCCAGCAGCTGGGGGAACGAGCAGTACTTC
TRBJ1-3 few . TRBV13 CASSLGDSGNTIYF TGTGCCAGCAGCTTAGGGGACTCTGGAAACACCATATATTTT
TRBJ1-1 . TRBD1 TRBV28 CASSMTGGWGTEAFF TGTGCCAGCAGTATGACAGGGGGATGGGGCACTGAAGCTTTCTTT
TRBJ2-1 once TRBD2 TRBV6-2/TRBV6-3 CASSSGGTEFF TGTGCCAGCAGTTCGGGGGGGACGGAGTTCTTC
TRBJ2-3 . . TRBV9 CASSTEGSTDTQYF TGTGCCAGCAGCACAGAGGGCAGCACAGATACGCAGTATTTT